These T cell receptor beta chains were read from a single sample in a study of control samples from healthy donors and cancer patients. Clones were sequenced by immunoSEQ multiplex PCR, and TCRdb holds only the in-frame ones, with some missing. In the table there are approximately 140,000 clones, approximately 93% of which are singletons. Material for sequencing was blood. The receptors shown here come from a man between 18 and 35 years old in good health. CDR3s include the opening cysteine and the closing phenylalanine or tryptophan. Each record gives: D gene, V gene, clone size, J gene, CDR3 DNA, CDR3 protein. A D gene is named only where the DNA matches it firmly. Clone size appears in some rows only: once, few, many, or a class for an expanded clone.

d_gene: TRBD1
v_gene: TRBV2
abundance: NA
j_gene: TRBJ1-2
CDR3nt: TGTGCCAGCGGGACAGGGGGAAGCCGGAACTATGGCTACACCTTC
CDR3aa: CASGTGGSRNYGYTF

d_gene: NA
v_gene: TRBV24-1
abundance: once
j_gene: TRBJ2-1
CDR3nt: TGTGCCACCAGTGATCCTGGAATGAGCTCCTACAATGAGCAGTTCTTC
CDR3aa: CATSDPGMSSYNEQFF

d_gene: NA
v_gene: TRBV7-2
abundance: NA
j_gene: TRBJ1-2
CDR3nt: TGTGCCATCCCGCAGCCCGGGGCGGAAGCCTATGGCTACACCTTC
CDR3aa: CAIPQPGAEAYGYTF

d_gene: NA
v_gene: TRBV11-3
abundance: NA
j_gene: TRBJ1-1
CDR3nt: TGTGCCAGCAGCCTTGGCGGGACTCTGAACACTGAAGCTTTCTTT
CDR3aa: CASSLGGTLNTEAFF

d_gene: TRBD1
v_gene: TRBV27
abundance: NA
j_gene: TRBJ1-2
CDR3nt: TGTGCCAGCAGTTTCCCAGGGGGCTATGGCTACACCTTC
CDR3aa: CASSFPGGYGYTF

d_gene: NA
v_gene: TRBV14
abundance: NA
j_gene: TRBJ1-3
CDR3nt: TGTGCCAGCAGCCAGGCGTCGATCAACACCATATATTTT
CDR3aa: CASSQASINTIYF

d_gene: NA
v_gene: TRBV18
abundance: NA
j_gene: TRBJ1-6
CDR3nt: TGTGCCAGCTCACTAACCGATCTCAATTCACCCCTCCACTTT
CDR3aa: CASSLTDLNSPLHF

d_gene: NA
v_gene: TRBV4-1
abundance: NA
j_gene: TRBJ2-7
CDR3nt: TGCGCCAGCAGCCAAGATGGGGAAGACTACGAGCAGTACTTC
CDR3aa: CASSQDGEDYEQYF

d_gene: TRBD2
v_gene: TRBV10-3
abundance: NA
j_gene: TRBJ2-7
CDR3nt: TGTGCCATCAGTGACTTAGCGGGAGAGAGATCCTACGAGCAGTACTTC
CDR3aa: CAISDLAGERSYEQYF

d_gene: NA
v_gene: TRBV6-1
abundance: NA
j_gene: TRBJ1-2
CDR3nt: TGTGCCAGCAGTGCGAATGGCGACAGGTTAGGATATGGCTACACCTTC
CDR3aa: CASSANGDRLGYGYTF

d_gene: TRBD2
v_gene: TRBV19
abundance: once
j_gene: TRBJ2-7
CDR3nt: TGTGCCAGTAGTAGTGCTAGCGGGGCCGACTCCTACGAGCAGTACTTC
CDR3aa: CASSSASGADSYEQYF

d_gene: NA
v_gene: TRBV19
abundance: few
j_gene: TRBJ1-2
CDR3nt: TGTGCCAGCAGCCCCATGGGCCTCCCGATCTATGGCTACACCTTC
CDR3aa: CASSPMGLPIYGYTF

d_gene: NA
v_gene: TRBV6-4
abundance: NA
j_gene: TRBJ1-1
CDR3nt: TGTGCCAGCAAGCACAGGGAGGGGGCTGAAGCTTTCTTT
CDR3aa: CASKHREGAEAFF

d_gene: NA
v_gene: TRBV5-4
abundance: NA
j_gene: TRBJ2-3
CDR3nt: TGTGCCAGCAGCTTGGGAGGGGAGGTTAAAGATACGCAGTATTTT
CDR3aa: CASSLGGEVKDTQYF

d_gene: NA
v_gene: TRBV7-8
abundance: NA
j_gene: TRBJ2-7
CDR3nt: TGTGCCAGCAGCTGGGGACGAGTAGCCTACGAGCAGTACTTC
CDR3aa: CASSWGRVAYEQYF